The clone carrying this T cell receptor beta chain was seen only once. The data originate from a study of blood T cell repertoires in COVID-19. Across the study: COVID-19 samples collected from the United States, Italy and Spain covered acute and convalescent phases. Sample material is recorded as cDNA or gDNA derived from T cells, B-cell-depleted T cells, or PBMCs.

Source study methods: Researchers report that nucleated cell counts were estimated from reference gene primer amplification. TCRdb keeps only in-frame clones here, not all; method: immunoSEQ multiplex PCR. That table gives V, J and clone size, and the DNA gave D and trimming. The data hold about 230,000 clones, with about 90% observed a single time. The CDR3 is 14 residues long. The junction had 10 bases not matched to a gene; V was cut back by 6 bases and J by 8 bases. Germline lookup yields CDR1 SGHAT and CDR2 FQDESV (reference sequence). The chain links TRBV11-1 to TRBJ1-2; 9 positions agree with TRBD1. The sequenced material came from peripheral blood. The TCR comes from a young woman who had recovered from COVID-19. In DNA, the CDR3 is TGTGCCAGCAGTCTCCCCGGGACAGGGAACGGCTACACCTTC. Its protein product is CASSLPGTGNGYTF.